A single sample is the source of the 23 T cell receptor beta chains below, sequenced in a study of ipilimumab plus nivolumab after autologous stem cell transplantation. The protocol was immunoSEQ multiplex PCR, while the TCRdb copy is restricted to in-frame clones and leaves out a portion. The profile shows under 25,000 clones, 81% of them singletons. Sequenced here: PBMCs, sampled in a trial of ipilimumab plus nivolumab as post-transplant consolidation. These receptors came from a male donor with diffuse large B-cell lymphoma.

V gene TRBV10-3 combines with J gene TRBJ1-1, with a tentative D call TRBD1 (5 bases). V lost 6 bases and J lost 6, with 11 bases in between. Germline lookup yields CDR1 ENHRY and CDR2 SYGVKD. The CDR3 length is 12 residues. CDR3 DNA sequence: TGTGCCATCAGGAGGTCGGGGGCTGAAGCTTTCTTT. It specifies CAIRRSGAEAFF.

This clone is medium-sized (0.01 to 0.1%). CDR3 bases: TGTGCCAGCACCCCCGCCGGTAACTATGGCTACACCTTC. Residues: CASTPAGNYGYTF. This chain links TRBV6-5 with TRBJ1-2; D is unclear. V was pared by 7 bases and J by 1 base, with 10 bases between. The CDR3 length is 13 residues. Germline V lookup: CDR1 MNHEY, CDR2 SVGAGI.

CDR3 sequence (DNA): TGTGCCAGTAGTGCTACCGGGACGGATCGGTACTATGGCTACACCTTC. Translating it yields CASSATGTDRYYGYTF. V usage is TRBV19 and J usage is TRBJ1-2; possible D gene TRBD1, 5 bases. Germline CDR1 LNHDA, CDR2 SQIVND (reference sequence). Trimming removed 5 bases from V and 3 bases from J, with 19 bases in between. The CDR3 is 16 residues long.

The rearrangement joins TRBV6-5 to TRBJ2-3; possible D gene TRBD1, 5 bases. The V end lost 6 bases, the J end lost 0 bases, and 7 bases lay between the germline ends. Germline values: CDR1 MNHEY, CDR2 SVGAGI. CDR3 length: 13 amino acids. CDR3 DNA: TGTGCCAGCAGACGACAGAGCACAGATACGCAGTATTTT. It translates to CASRRQSTDTQYF.

The genes are TRBV19 and TRBJ2-1; maybe TRBD2 (7 bases). This CDR3 region has 14 residues. The germline V gene encodes CDR1 LNHDA and CDR2 SQIVND (reference sequence). CDR3 amino acids: CVVRTGGPYNEQFF. The CDR3, as DNA: TGTGTCGTGCGTACCGGGGGGCCCTACAATGAGCAGTTCTTC.

This clone was observed a handful of times. The V gene is TRBV19, the J gene TRBJ2-1, with 8 bases that match TRBD1. The CDR3 has 16 amino acids. Per germline, CDR1 LNHDA and CDR2 SQIVND (reference sequence). Trimming at V came to 2 bases and at J to 6 bases, leaving 9 bases not matched to a gene. The CDR3 DNA reads TGTGCCAGTAGTATAAGCTGGCAGGGGGCTCGCAATGAGCAGTTCTTC. Its translation: CASSISWQGARNEQFF.

The chain couples TRBV4-1 to TRBJ2-5, with 8 bases that match TRBD2. This CDR3 comprises 14 residues. The germline V gene has CDR1 MGHRA and CDR2 YSYEKL. V shed 5 bases, J shed 5 bases, and the junction held 7 bases outside the gene matches. As DNA, the CDR3 is TGCGCCAGCAGCAGGTTAGGCGGGGGGGAGACCCAGTACTTC. This codes for CASSRLGGGETQYF.

CDR3 residues: CASSLGARYEQYF. The CDR3 coding sequence is TGTGCCAGCAGCTTGGGGGCTCGCTACGAGCAGTACTTC. The V and J genes are TRBV5-8 and TRBJ2-7; no clear D. V lost 0 bases to trimming and J lost 3 bases, with 7 bases between them. Germline CDR1 is SGHTS and CDR2 is YDEGEE. The CDR3 length is 13 residues.

There are a few counts of this clone. The chain has TRBV5-4 and TRBJ1-6; 7 nucleotides align to TRBD1. The CDR3 consists of 16 residues. CDR1 is SGHNT, CDR2 YYREEE, per germline (reference sequence). With 4 bases clipped from V and 3 bases from J, the junction kept 7 bases outside the gene matches. CDR3 nucleotides: TGTGCCAGCAGCGGACGGGACAGAGACTATAATTCACCCCTCCACTTT. Its protein is CASSGRDRDYNSPLHF. Complete variable domain (other parts from reference TRBV5-4 and TRBJ1-6): ETGVTQSPTHLIKTRGQQVTLRCSSQSGHNTVSWYQQALGQGPQFIFQYYREEENGRGNFPPRFSGLQFPNYSSELNVNALELDDSALYLCASSGRDRDYNSPLHFGNGTRLTVT.

V is TRBV10-3 and J is TRBJ2-5, with D tentatively TRBD1 (6 bases). In germline, CDR1 is ENHRY, CDR2 SYGVKD. CDR3 size: 13 residues. The V end was cut by 6 bases, the J end by 2 bases, with 10 bases between. DNA of the CDR3: TGTGCCATCAGCTTACAGGGACAAGAGACCCAGTACTTC. It translates to CAISLQGQETQYF.

The gene calls are TRBV2 and TRBJ2-3, with unresolved D. The V gene lost 9 bases and the J gene lost 2 bases, with 9 bases spanning the gap. This CDR3 comprises 12 residues. Per germline, CDR1 SNHLY and CDR2 FYNNEI. As DNA, the CDR3 is TGTGCCAGTGGGGTCCTCACAGATACGCAGTATTTT. Its protein is CASGVLTDTQYF.

The CDR3, as DNA: TGTGCCAGTACCCAATCCGGGGAGGTCTACGAGCAGTACTTC. Translation: CASTQSGEVYEQYF. This rearrangement joins TRBV7-9 to TRBJ2-7, with D possibly being TRBD2 (6 bases). V was cut by 9 bases and J by 3 bases, with 18 bases left in between. Germline V gene sequence: CDR1 SEHNR, CDR2 FQNEAQ (reference sequence). The CDR3 contains 14 residues.

The rearrangement joins TRBV27 to TRBJ1-6; D not resolved. Germline V gives CDR1 MNHEY, CDR2 SMNVEV (reference sequence). The CDR3 extends over 19 amino acids. Trimming removed 4 bases at V and 8 bases at J, with 27 bases between. CDR3 nucleotide sequence: TGTGCCAGCAGTTCGTACCCCCCGGGCGTCGGGAAATTCTATTCACCCCTCCACTTT. Protein product: CASSSYPPGVGKFYSPLHF.

The chain is built from TRBV2 and TRBJ1-6; unclear D gene. V lost 4 bases and J 6 bases, leaving 10 bases between the germline ends. The CDR3 covers 14 residues. The V gene's germline CDR1 is SNHLY and CDR2 FYNNEI. The CDR3 here is CASSAINGNSPLHF. CDR3 nucleotide sequence: TGTGCCAGCAGTGCTATCAACGGTAATTCACCCCTCCACTTT.

V is TRBV9 and J is TRBJ1-1; D is undetermined. CDR1 and CDR2 (germline): SGDLS, YYNGEE. Trimming took 2 bases from V and 0 from J, leaving 20 bases between them. The CDR3 sequence is 18 residues long. The CDR3 sequence is CASSVGLSSNPMNTEAFF. The CDR3 DNA reads TGTGCCAGCAGCGTCGGACTTTCCTCGAACCCTATGAACACTGAAGCTTTCTTT.

The sample holds a few counts of this clone. This chain links TRBV5-6 with TRBJ2-7; no definite D call. The CDR3 runs to 13 residues. Trimming shortened V by 0 bases and J by 2 bases, and 6 bases separated the two germline ends. Germline V gene sequence: CDR1 SGHDT, CDR2 YYEEEE. The CDR3 sequence: CASSLDAAYEQYF. CDR3 in DNA: TGTGCCAGCAGCTTGGATGCGGCCTACGAGCAGTACTTC.

The rearrangement links TRBV2 to TRBJ2-5, with D possibly being TRBD1 (5 bases). Germline V lookup: CDR1 SNHLY, CDR2 FYNNEI. The CDR3 loop spans 13 amino acids. V was clipped by 1 base and J by 7 bases, with 10 bases between them. Here the CDR3 DNA reads TGTGCCAGCAGTGAAGGGGGCCGAGGGACCCAGTACTTC. Translation gives CASSEGGRGTQYF.

This chain links TRBV5-6 with TRBJ2-1; TRBD1 matches 10 bases. There are 16 residues in the CDR3. Germline trimming cut 4 bases from V and 4 bases from J; bases unmatched to any gene: 8. From germline, CDR1 is SGHDT and CDR2 YYEEEE. For the CDR3, the DNA is TGTGCCAGCAGCCCGGGTGTGGGACAGGGGTACAATGAGCAGTTCTTC. Protein: CASSPGVGQGYNEQFF.

In this sample, this clone turned up a few times. The CDR3 DNA reads as TGCGCCAGCAGTGAGGGGTGGGGGGGTACCTACAATGAGCAGTTCTTC. Amino acid sequence: CASSEGWGGTYNEQFF. The V gene is TRBV10-2, the J gene TRBJ2-1, with 7 bases aligning to TRBD2. After removal of 2 bases from V and 2 bases from J, the junction contained 6 bases not matched to a gene. The CDR3 runs 16 residues. Germline lookup yields CDR1 WSHSY and CDR2 SAAADI.

The V and J genes are TRBV5-1 and TRBJ1-1; D is possibly TRBD1 (5 bases). V lost 1 base and J 3 bases, leaving 10 bases between the germline ends. Germline assignment: CDR1 SGHRS and CDR2 YFSETQ. The length of the CDR3 is 14 residues. This CDR3 is CASSLTGYDTEAFF. DNA for the CDR3: TGCGCCAGCAGCTTGACAGGATATGACACTGAAGCTTTCTTT.

The J gene is TRBJ1-2, the V gene TRBV5-1; TRBD1 aligns across 7 bases. The ends lost 4 bases at V and 4 bases at J; junction bases unmatched: 10. The CDR3 length is 15 residues. Germline loops: CDR1 SGHRS, CDR2 YFSETQ. CDR3 nucleotides: TGCGCCAGCAGCGACCCGAGGGGGCGCGGCTATGGCTACACCTTC. Its protein product is CASSDPRGRGYGYTF.

The chain uses TRBV2 and TRBJ1-2; D uncertain. The CDR3 consists of 13 residues. Trimming left V 3 bases short and J 8 bases short, with 13 bases between. Germline loops: CDR1 SNHLY, CDR2 FYNNEI. CDR3 in DNA: TGTGCCAGCAGTGAGCAAGCCGCTCAAGGCTACACCTTC. It translates to CASSEQAAQGYTF.

The genes are TRBV6-6 and TRBJ2-2; weak D call: TRBD1 (6 bases). Trimming stripped 7 bases from V and 1 base from J, with 10 bases between. There are 14 residues in the CDR3. Germline CDR1 and CDR2: MNHNY and SVGAGI (reference sequence). The CDR3 protein is CASMGTLNTGELFF. CDR3 nucleotide sequence: TGTGCCAGCATGGGGACACTGAACACCGGGGAGCTGTTTTTT.